A single sample is the source of the 24 T cell receptor beta chains below, sequenced in a study of T cells after yellow fever vaccination. TCRdb independently ran MiXCR on the 5' RACE reads; one entry per CDR3 protein. Found here are hundreds of thousands of distinct CDR3 sequences, about 8.7% of them singletons; the top ten hold over 15%. Sequences were derived from PBMCs, sampled on the day of the first yellow fever vaccination. Every receptor here comes from a man aged 18 to 30 who received the YFV17D yellow fever vaccine.

A single count supports this clonotype. The CDR3 nucleotides read TGTGCCAGCAGCTTTGAATTTGTCTTGGAGCAGTACTTC. As protein: CASSFEFVLEQYF. This chain joins TRBV7-9 and TRBJ2-7; D gene unclear. CDR3 length: 13 residues. V was pared by 3 bases and J by 7 bases, with 13 bases between. Per germline, CDR1 SEHNR and CDR2 FQNEAQ (reference sequence).

This CDR3 is CASRGPRRFLTNVLTF. As DNA, the CDR3 is TGTGCCAGCAGGGGGCCCCGACGGTTCTTGACCAACGTCCTGACTTTC. The chain combines TRBV6-8 with TRBJ2-6; D is perhaps TRBD1 (5 bases). The CDR3 is 16 residues long. Germline assignment: CDR1 MNHGY and CDR2 SAAAGT. The V and J ends lost 6 bases and 8 bases respectively, with 20 bases between them.

Many counts were recorded for this clonotype. In nucleotides, the CDR3 is TGCGCCAGCAGGCCCCCGGGGAATTACGAGCAGTACTTC. Protein: CASRPPGNYEQYF. The chain recombines TRBV5-1 with TRBJ2-7; perhaps TRBD2 as D (5 bases). This CDR3 region has 13 residues. Germline V gene sequence: CDR1 SGHRS, CDR2 YFSETQ. The V gene lost 5 bases and the J gene lost 4 bases, with 13 bases spanning the gap.

The chain employs TRBV3-1 and TRBJ1-6, with D possibly matching TRBD1 (5 bases). V lost 2 bases and J lost 8, with 7 bases in between. CDR3 length: 13 residues. Germline CDR1 LGHDT, CDR2 YNNKEL (reference sequence). Here the CDR3 DNA reads TGTGCCAGCAGCCAACAGACAGATTCACCCCTCCACTTT. It is translated as CASSQQTDSPLHF.

The J gene is TRBJ2-7, the V gene TRBV6-1; D may correspond to TRBD1 or TRBD2 (5 bases each). The germline V gene has CDR1 MNHNS and CDR2 SASEGT. V shed 4 bases and J shed 4 bases, with 11 bases lying between them. This CDR3 has 13 amino acids. As DNA, the CDR3 is TGTGCCAGCAGTGCCCGGGACCCGTACGAGCAGTACGTC. As protein: CASSARDPYEQYV.

The genes are TRBV11-2 and TRBJ1-4; weak D call: TRBD1 (6 bases). The germline gives CDR1 SGHAT, CDR2 FQNNGV. V gave up 7 bases and J gave up 3 bases, with 18 bases separating them. This CDR3 has 16 amino acids. This chain's CDR3 is CASNPYTGISNEKLFF. DNA of the CDR3: TGTGCCAGCAACCCGTATACAGGGATATCTAATGAAAAACTGTTTTTT.

The V gene is TRBV5-1, the J gene TRBJ1-6; D unresolved. This CDR3 is 15 amino acids long. Germline V gene sequence: CDR1 SGHRS, CDR2 YFSETQ. V lost 1 base to trimming and J lost 7 bases, with 12 bases between them. CDR3 sequence: CASSLSHGINSPLHF. The CDR3 bases are TGCGCCAGCAGCTTGTCCCACGGCATCAATTCACCCCTCCACTTT.

This clonotype has just a few counts. The gene calls are TRBV7-2 and TRBJ2-2; the D gene is possibly TRBD2 (6 bases). The CDR3 length is 16 residues. Trimming stripped 2 bases from V and 7 bases from J, with 17 bases between. The germline V gene encodes CDR1 SGHTA and CDR2 FQGNSA. The DNA for the CDR3 is TGTGCCAGCAGCTTATACCCTCGGGGAGGCTACGGGGAGCTGTTTTTT. As protein: CASSLYPRGGYGELFF.

This chain uses TRBV2 with TRBJ2-3; 12 nucleotides match TRBD2. This CDR3 spans 15 amino acids. Germline V CDR1 and CDR2: SNHLY, FYNNEI. V shed 5 bases and J 8 bases; nucleotides not matched to a gene: 8. CDR3 sequence reads: CASSYLAGGPGTQYF. The DNA of the CDR3 is TGTGCCAGCAGTTACCTAGCGGGGGGGCCGGGTACGCAGTATTTT.

The V gene is TRBV7-9, the J gene TRBJ1-2, with D unclear. The V gene's germline CDR1 is SEHNR and CDR2 FQNEAQ (reference sequence). This CDR3 is 12 amino acids long. V lost 10 bases, J lost 4 bases, and 13 bases lay in between. For the CDR3, the DNA is TGTGCCACGGCCGCGGTGGGCTATGGCTACACCTTC. Translated: CATAAVGYGYTF.

Many counts were recorded for this clonotype. This rearrangement joins TRBV4-3 to TRBJ1-1; D is undetermined. Trimming cost V 4 bases and J 7 bases, with 10 bases left between them. Germline V gene data show CDR1 as LGHNA and CDR2 as YSLEER. CDR3 size: 12 residues. CDR3 sequence reads: CASSLSSGEAFF. For the CDR3, the DNA is TGCGCCAGCAGCCTCAGTAGTGGTGAAGCTTTCTTT.

This rearrangement joins TRBV5-1 to TRBJ2-1, with 7 bases identical to TRBD2. In germline, CDR1 is SGHRS, CDR2 YFSETQ. This CDR3 comprises 15 residues. V shed 4 bases, J shed 4 bases, and the junction held 8 bases outside the gene matches. The CDR3 is CASSRIAGRYNEQFF. In DNA form, the CDR3 reads TGCGCCAGCAGCAGAATAGCGGGCCGTTACAATGAGCAGTTCTTC.

This clonotype was detected only a few times. V gene TRBV10-1 combines with J gene TRBJ2-7, with TRBD1 identical over 8 bases. The V gene end was trimmed by 2 bases and the J gene end by 3 bases; junction bases not matched to a gene: 9. The CDR3 loop spans 16 amino acids. Germline CDR1 is WNHNN and CDR2 is SYGVQD (reference sequence). The CDR3 DNA reads as TGCGCCAGCAGTGAGGGTAGGGACAGGCCAAACTACGAGCAGTACTTC. Its translation is CASSEGRDRPNYEQYF.

The chain's CDR3 is CASNLTPTDYEQYV. Written as DNA, the CDR3 is TGTGCCAGCAACCTGACCCCGACCGATTACGAGCAGTACGTC. The rearrangement joins TRBV21-1 to TRBJ2-7; TRBD1 was called by the table and not checked on the DNA. TRBV21-1 is described as a pseudogene. The length of the CDR3 is 14 residues.

The chain links TRBV27 to TRBJ2-3; tentative D call: TRBD2 (5 bases). The CDR3 contains 17 residues. Trimming cost V 2 bases and J 4 bases, with 19 bases left between them. The V gene's germline CDR1 is MNHEY and CDR2 SMNVEV (reference sequence). DNA for the CDR3: TGTGCCAGCAGTTTACATCGAGAGCGGTCCTCCCCAGATACGCAGTATTTT. Its protein product is CASSLHRERSSPDTQYF.

The sample holds a few counts of this clonotype. The V call is TRBV20-1, the J call TRBJ2-4; 7 positions match TRBD1. The V gene end was trimmed by 3 bases and the J gene end by 0 bases; junction bases not matched to a gene: 14. The germline gives CDR1 DFQATT, CDR2 SNEGSKA (reference sequence). The CDR3 is 18 residues long. CDR3: CSASSPGQKTIAKNIQYF. The CDR3 DNA sequence: TGCAGTGCTAGCTCTCCGGGACAGAAGACTATAGCCAAAAACATTCAGTACTTC.

This clonotype was picked up a small number of times. The chain links TRBV18 to TRBJ2-7; D uncertain. Looked up from germline, CDR1 is KGHSH and CDR2 is LQKENI. The CDR3 totals 14 residues. V dropped 0 bases and J dropped 3 bases, with 9 bases sitting between them. The CDR3 reads CASSPPASSYEQYF. In DNA, the CDR3 is TGTGCCAGCTCACCACCTGCTAGTAGCTACGAGCAGTACTTC. Full variable domain (outside the CDR3, taken from reference TRBV18 and TRBJ2-7): NAGVMQNPRHLVRRRGQEARLRCSPMKGHSHVYWYRQLPEEGLKFMVYLQKENIIDESGMPKERFSAEFPKEGPSILRIQQVVRGDSAAYFCASSPPASSYEQYFGPGTRLTVT.

Written as DNA, the CDR3 is TGTGCCAGCAGCCAAGAAGGCAGGGAGGGCCAGTACTTC. Translated: CASSQEGREGQYF. The rearrangement links TRBV3-1 to TRBJ2-5, with 7 bases identical to TRBD2. Unmatched junction bases numbered 5, after V lost 0 bases and J lost 10 bases. Germline V gene data show CDR1 as LGHDT and CDR2 as YNNKEL (reference sequence). There are 13 residues in the CDR3.

This clonotype was seen repeatedly, ten times or more. This chain connects TRBV10-3 to TRBJ1-1; 9 bases are shared with TRBD1. With V trimmed by 7 bases and J by 4 bases, 4 bases remained unmatched. This CDR3 is built from 13 residues. The germline V gene encodes CDR1 ENHRY and CDR2 SYGVKD. The chain's CDR3 is CAITTTGGTEAFF. CDR3 nucleotide sequence: TGTGCCATCACCACGACAGGGGGCACTGAAGCTTTCTTT.

This clonotype has just a few counts. The chain is built from TRBV15 and TRBJ2-1, with D perhaps TRBD1 (6 bases). CDR1 is LNHNV and CDR2 is YYDKDF in the germline V gene (reference sequence). V was trimmed by 4 bases and J by 10 bases, leaving 14 bases between them. CDR3 length: 13 residues. The CDR3 loop reads CATSTDRTGEQFF. CDR3 nucleotide sequence: TGTGCCACCAGCACAGACAGGACCGGGGAGCAGTTCTTC.

This clonotype occurred a few times. This rearrangement joins TRBV24-1 to TRBJ2-2; no firm D call. CDR3 size: 13 residues. Looked up from germline, CDR1 is KGHDR and CDR2 is SFDVKD. The V end was cut by 9 bases, the J end by 7 bases, with 14 bases between. The CDR3 loop is CATQARGGGELFF. CDR3 DNA sequence: TGTGCCACCCAAGCTCGCGGCGGCGGGGAGCTGTTTTTT.

The rearrangement joins TRBV4-3 to TRBJ2-3; the match to TRBD1 covers 8 bases. The germline V gene has CDR1 LGHNA and CDR2 YSLEER. V lost 4 bases to trimming and J lost 0 bases; unmatched junction nucleotides: 6. This CDR3 spans 16 amino acids. The CDR3 DNA sequence: TGCGCCAGCAGCCGCGACAGGGGATCAAGCACAGATACGCAGTATTTT. It is translated as CASSRDRGSSTDTQYF.

This clonotype was counted between two and nine times. The chain employs TRBV7-2 and TRBJ2-2; possibly TRBD2 for D (5 bases). Germline V lookup: CDR1 SGHTA, CDR2 FQGNSA. V was clipped by 1 base and J by 8 bases, with 11 bases between them. The CDR3 extends over 14 amino acids. The chain's CDR3 is CASSLDLDSGELFF. The DNA of the CDR3 is TGTGCCAGCAGCTTAGACCTGGACTCAGGGGAGCTGTTTTTT. Full variable domain (missing parts from reference TRBV7-2 and TRBJ2-2): GAGVSQSPSNKVTEKGKDVELRCDPISGHTALYWYRQSLGQGLEFLIYFQGNSAPDKSGLPSDRFSAERTGGSVSTLTIQRTQQEDSAVYLCASSLDLDSGELFFGEGSRLTVL.

The chain recombines TRBV5-1 with TRBJ2-3, with TRBD2 matching over 10 bases. The V gene end was trimmed by 0 bases and the J gene end by 1 base; junction bases not matched to a gene: 8. CDR3 length: 18 amino acids. Germline loops: CDR1 SGHRS, CDR2 YFSETQ. CDR3 sequence: CASSLGGLATRGTDTQYF. Written as DNA, the CDR3 is TGCGCCAGCAGCTTGGGGGGACTAGCGACGAGAGGCACAGATACGCAGTATTTT.